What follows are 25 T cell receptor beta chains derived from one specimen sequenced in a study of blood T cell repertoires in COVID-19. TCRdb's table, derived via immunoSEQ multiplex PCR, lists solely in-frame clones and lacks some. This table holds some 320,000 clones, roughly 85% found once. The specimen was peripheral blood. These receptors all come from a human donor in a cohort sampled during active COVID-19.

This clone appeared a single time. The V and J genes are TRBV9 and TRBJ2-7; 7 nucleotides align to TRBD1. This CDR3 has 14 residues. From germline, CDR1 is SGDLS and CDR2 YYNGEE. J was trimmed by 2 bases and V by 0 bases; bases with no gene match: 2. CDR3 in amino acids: CASSVATGAYEQYF. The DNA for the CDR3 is TGTGCCAGCAGCGTAGCAACAGGGGCCTACGAGCAGTACTTC.

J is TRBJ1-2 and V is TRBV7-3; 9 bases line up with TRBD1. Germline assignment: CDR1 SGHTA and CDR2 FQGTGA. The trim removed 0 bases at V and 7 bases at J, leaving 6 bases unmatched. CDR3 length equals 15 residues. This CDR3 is CASSLTTGQGVGYTF. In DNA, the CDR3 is TGTGCCAGCAGCTTAACGACGGGACAGGGCGTTGGCTACACCTTC.

The CDR3 DNA reads TGTGCCAGCAGCTCGGACAGGGGTAACTATGGCTACACCTTC. It yields the protein CASSSDRGNYGYTF. V gene TRBV7-2 combines with J gene TRBJ1-2, with TRBD1 matching over 9 bases. The CDR3 has 14 amino acids. Germline trimming cut 4 bases from V and 1 base from J; bases unmatched to any gene: 1. Germline CDR1 is SGHTA and CDR2 is FQGNSA.

The CDR3 spells CASSQAGGPRREQYF. CDR3 nucleotides: TGTGCCAGCAGCCAAGCGGGGGGGCCTCGGCGCGAGCAGTACTTC. The chain uses TRBV3-1 (or the pseudogene TRBV3-2) and TRBJ2-7, with 8 bases identical to TRBD2. This CDR3 contains 15 residues. The trim removed 1 base at V and 6 bases at J, leaving 8 bases unmatched. Germline values: CDR1 LGHDT, CDR2 YNNKEL (reference sequence).

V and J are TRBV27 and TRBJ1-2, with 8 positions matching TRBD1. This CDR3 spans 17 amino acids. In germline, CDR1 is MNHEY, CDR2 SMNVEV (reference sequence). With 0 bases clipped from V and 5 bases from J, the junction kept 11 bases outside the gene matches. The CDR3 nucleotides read TGTGCCAGCAGTTTATCGGAAAACAGGGGGTCTTTTTATGGCTACACCTTC. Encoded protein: CASSLSENRGSFYGYTF.

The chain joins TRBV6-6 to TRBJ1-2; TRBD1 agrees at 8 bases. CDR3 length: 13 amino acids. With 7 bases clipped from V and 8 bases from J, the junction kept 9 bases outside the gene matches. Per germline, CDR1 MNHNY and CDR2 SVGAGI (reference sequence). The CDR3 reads CASIHPGQEGYTF. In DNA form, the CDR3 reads TGTGCCAGCATTCACCCGGGACAGGAGGGCTACACCTTC.

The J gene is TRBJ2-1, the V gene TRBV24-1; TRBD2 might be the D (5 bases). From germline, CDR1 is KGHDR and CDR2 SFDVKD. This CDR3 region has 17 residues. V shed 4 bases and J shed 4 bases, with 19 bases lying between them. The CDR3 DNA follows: TGTGCCACCAGTGACCCCGACTCCCGGCGGGCATACAATGAGCAGTTCTTC. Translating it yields CATSDPDSRRAYNEQFF.

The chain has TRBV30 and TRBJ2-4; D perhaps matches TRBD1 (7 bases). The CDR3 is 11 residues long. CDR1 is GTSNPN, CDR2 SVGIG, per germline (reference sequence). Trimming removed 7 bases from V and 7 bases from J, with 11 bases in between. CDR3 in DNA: TGTGCCTTGACAGGGAGGAACATTCAGTACTTC. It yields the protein CALTGRNIQYF.

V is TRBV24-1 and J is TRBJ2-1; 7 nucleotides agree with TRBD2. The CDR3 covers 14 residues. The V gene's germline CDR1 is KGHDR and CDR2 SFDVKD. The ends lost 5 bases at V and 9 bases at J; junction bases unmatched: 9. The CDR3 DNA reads TGTGCCACCAGTGTGGGGGGGTATATTGTTGAGCAGTTCTTC. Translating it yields CATSVGGYIVEQFF.

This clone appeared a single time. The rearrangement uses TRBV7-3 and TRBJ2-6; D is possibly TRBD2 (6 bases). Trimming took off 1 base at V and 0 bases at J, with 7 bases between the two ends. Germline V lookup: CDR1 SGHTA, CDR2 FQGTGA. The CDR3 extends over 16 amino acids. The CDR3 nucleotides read TGTGCCAGCAGCTTAAGCGGGGACTCTGGGGCCAACGTCCTGACTTTC. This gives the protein CASSLSGDSGANVLTF.

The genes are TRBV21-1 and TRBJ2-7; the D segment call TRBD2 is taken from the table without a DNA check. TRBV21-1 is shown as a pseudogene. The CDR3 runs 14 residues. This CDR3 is CANPVGRGEGEQYF. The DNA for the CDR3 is TGTGCCAACCCGGTGGGGAGGGGGGAAGGGGAGCAGTACTTC.

CDR3 nucleotides: TGTGCCAGCAGCGTGGGACTAGTTGACTACGAGCAGTACTTC. Translating it yields CASSVGLVDYEQYF. This rearrangement joins TRBV5-6 to TRBJ2-7; the match to TRBD2 covers 8 bases. The V gene's germline CDR1 is SGHDT and CDR2 YYEEEE. The CDR3 covers 14 residues. The trim removed 4 bases at V and 3 bases at J, leaving 6 bases unmatched. The entire variable domain, with the rest obtained from reference TRBV5-6 and TRBJ2-7, is as follows: DAGVTQSPTHLIKTRGQQVTLRCSPKSGHDTVSWYQQALGQGPQFIFQYYEEEERQRGNFPDRFSGHQFPNYSSELNVNALLLGDSALYLCASSVGLVDYEQYFGPGTRLTVT.

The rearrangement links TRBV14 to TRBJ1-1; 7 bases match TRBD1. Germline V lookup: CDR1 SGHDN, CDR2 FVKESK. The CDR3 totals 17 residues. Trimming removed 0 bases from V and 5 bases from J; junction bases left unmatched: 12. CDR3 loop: CASSQDQTGMSRTEAFF. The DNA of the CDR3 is TGTGCCAGCAGCCAAGATCAGACAGGGATGTCGCGAACTGAAGCTTTCTTT.

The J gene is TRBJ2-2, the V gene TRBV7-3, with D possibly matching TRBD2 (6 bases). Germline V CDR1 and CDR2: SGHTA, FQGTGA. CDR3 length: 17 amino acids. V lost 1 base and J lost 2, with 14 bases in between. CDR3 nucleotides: TGTGCCAGCAGCTTAAATGGTGGGGGACTTAACACCGGGGAGCTGTTTTTT. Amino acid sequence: CASSLNGGGLNTGELFF.

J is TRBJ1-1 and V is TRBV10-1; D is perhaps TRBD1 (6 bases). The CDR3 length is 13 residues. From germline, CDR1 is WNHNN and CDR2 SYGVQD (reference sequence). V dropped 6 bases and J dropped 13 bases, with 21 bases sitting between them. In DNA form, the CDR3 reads TGCGCCAGCAGAAAAAATCAGGGGAGAGAAAGTTTCTTT. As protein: CASRKNQGRESFF.

The CDR3 sequence is CASSLPSGGNEQFF. Written as DNA, the CDR3 is TGTGCCAGCAGCCTACCTAGCGGGGGCAATGAGCAGTTCTTC. The chain couples TRBV3-1 (or the pseudogene TRBV3-2) to TRBJ2-1; TRBD2 matches at 10 bases. The CDR3 is 14 amino acids. CDR1 is LGHDT, CDR2 YNNKEL, per germline (reference sequence). V dropped 4 bases and J dropped 6; count of bases not matched to a gene: 3.

This chain's CDR3 is CASSLWGGATSGEQYF. The CDR3 DNA reads as TGTGCCAGCAGTTTGTGGGGAGGGGCCACGAGTGGCGAGCAGTACTTC. The chain couples TRBV28 to TRBJ2-7; 7 nucleotides agree with TRBD2. Losses at the gene ends were 3 bases for V and 6 bases for J; bases not matched to a gene: 14. Germline assignment: CDR1 MDHEN and CDR2 SYDVKM. This CDR3 has 16 residues.

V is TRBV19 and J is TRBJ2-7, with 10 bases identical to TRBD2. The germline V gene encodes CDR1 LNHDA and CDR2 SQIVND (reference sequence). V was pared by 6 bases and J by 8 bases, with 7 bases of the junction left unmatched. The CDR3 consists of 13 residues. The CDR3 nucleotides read TGTGCCAGTAGAAACGGGACTAGCGAACAGCAGTACTTC. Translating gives CASRNGTSEQQYF.

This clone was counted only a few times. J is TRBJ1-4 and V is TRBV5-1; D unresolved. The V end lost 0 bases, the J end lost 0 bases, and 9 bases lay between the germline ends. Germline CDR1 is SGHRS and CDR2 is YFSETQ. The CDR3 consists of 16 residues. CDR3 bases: TGCGCCAGCAGCTTGGGATCGACAACAACTAATGAAAAACTGTTTTTT. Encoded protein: CASSLGSTTTNEKLFF. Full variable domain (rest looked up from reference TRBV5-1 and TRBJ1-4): KAGVTQTPRYLIKTRGQQVTLSCSPISGHRSVSWYQQTPGQGLQFLFEYFSETQRNKGNFPGRFSGRQFSNSRSEMNVSTLELGDSALYLCASSLGSTTTNEKLFFGSGTQLSVL.

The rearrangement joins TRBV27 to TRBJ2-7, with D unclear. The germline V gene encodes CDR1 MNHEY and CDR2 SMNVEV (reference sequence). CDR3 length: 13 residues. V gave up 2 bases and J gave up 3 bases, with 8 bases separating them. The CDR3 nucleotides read TGTGCCAGCAGTTTAAGAGGATACTACGAGCAGTACTTC. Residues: CASSLRGYYEQYF.

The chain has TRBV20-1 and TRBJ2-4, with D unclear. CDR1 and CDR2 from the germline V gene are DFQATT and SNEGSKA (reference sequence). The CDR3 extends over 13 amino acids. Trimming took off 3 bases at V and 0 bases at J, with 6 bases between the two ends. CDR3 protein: CSASSLAKNIQYF. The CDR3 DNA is TGCAGTGCTAGTTCTCTAGCCAAAAACATTCAGTACTTC.

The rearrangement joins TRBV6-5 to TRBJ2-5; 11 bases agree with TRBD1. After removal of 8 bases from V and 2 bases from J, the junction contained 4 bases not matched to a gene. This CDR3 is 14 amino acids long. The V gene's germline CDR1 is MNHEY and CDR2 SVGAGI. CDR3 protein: CASLRDRGQETQYF. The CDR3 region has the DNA TGTGCCAGCCTCAGGGACAGGGGGCAAGAGACCCAGTACTTC.

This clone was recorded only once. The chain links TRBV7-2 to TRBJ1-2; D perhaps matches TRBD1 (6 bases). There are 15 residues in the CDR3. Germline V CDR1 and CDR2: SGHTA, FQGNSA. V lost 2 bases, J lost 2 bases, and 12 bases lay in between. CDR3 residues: CASSLRGGANYGYTF. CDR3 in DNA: TGTGCCAGCAGCTTAAGGGGGGGTGCCAACTATGGCTACACCTTC. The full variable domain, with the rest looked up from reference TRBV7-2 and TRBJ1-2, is GAGVSQSPSNKVTEKGKDVELRCDPISGHTALYWYRQSLGQGLEFLIYFQGNSAPDKSGLPSDRFSAERTGGSVSTLTIQRTQQEDSAVYLCASSLRGGANYGYTFGSGTRLTVV.

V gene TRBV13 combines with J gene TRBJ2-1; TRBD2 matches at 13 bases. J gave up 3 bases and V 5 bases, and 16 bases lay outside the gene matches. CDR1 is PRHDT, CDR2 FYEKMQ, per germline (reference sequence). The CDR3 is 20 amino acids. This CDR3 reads CASSRRLAGGGRSFYNEQFF. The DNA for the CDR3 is TGTGCCAGCAGCCGAAGACTAGCGGGGGGAGGGAGAAGTTTCTACAATGAGCAGTTCTTC. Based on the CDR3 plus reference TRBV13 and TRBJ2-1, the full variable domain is AAGVIQSPRHLIKEKRETATLKCYPIPRHDTVYWYQQGPGQDPQFLISFYEKMQSDKGSIPDRFSAQQFSDYHSELNMSSLELGDSALYFCASSRRLAGGGRSFYNEQFFGPGTRLTVL.

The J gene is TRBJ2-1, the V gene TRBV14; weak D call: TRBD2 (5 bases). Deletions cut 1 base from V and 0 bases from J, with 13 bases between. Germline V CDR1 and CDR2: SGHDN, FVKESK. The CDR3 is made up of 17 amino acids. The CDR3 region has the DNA TGTGCCAGCAGCCAAGGAGGGTGGAGAAGCTCCTACAATGAGCAGTTCTTC. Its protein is CASSQGGWRSSYNEQFF.